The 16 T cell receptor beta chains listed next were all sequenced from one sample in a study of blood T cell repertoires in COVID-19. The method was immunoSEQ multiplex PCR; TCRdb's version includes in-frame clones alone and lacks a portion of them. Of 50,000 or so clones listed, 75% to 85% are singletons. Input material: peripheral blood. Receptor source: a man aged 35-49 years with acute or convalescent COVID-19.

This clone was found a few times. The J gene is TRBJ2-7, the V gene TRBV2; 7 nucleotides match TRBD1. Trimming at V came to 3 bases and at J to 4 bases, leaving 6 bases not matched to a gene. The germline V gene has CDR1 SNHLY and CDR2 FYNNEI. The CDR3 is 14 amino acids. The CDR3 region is CASSDPTGSYEQYF. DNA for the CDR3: TGTGCCAGCAGTGATCCGACAGGGTCGTACGAGCAGTACTTC.

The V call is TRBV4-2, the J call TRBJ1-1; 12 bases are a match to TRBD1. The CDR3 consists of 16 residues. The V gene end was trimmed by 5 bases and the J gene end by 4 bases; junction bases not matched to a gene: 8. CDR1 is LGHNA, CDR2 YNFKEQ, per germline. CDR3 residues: CASSKGQGARGTEAFF. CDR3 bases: TGTGCCAGCAGCAAGGGACAGGGGGCGAGGGGCACTGAAGCTTTCTTT.

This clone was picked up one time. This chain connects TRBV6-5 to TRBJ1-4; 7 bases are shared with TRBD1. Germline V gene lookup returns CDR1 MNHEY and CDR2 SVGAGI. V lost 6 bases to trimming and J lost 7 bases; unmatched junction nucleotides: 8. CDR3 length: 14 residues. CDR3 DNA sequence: TGTGCCAGCAGCCCCGGACAGGCCATTGAAAAACTGTTTTTT. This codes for CASSPGQAIEKLFF.

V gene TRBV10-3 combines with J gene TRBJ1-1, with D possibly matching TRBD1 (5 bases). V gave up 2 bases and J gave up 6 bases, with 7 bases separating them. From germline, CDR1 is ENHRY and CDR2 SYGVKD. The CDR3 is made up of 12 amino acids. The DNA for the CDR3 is TGTGCCATCAGTGAGACCAGGGCTGAAGCTTTCTTT. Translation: CAISETRAEAFF.

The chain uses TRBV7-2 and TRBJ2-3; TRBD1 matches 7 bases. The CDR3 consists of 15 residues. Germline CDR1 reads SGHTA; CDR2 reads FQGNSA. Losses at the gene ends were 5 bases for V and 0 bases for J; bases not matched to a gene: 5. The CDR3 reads CASSPGQVSTDTQYF. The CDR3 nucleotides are TGTGCCAGCAGCCCAGGACAGGTTAGCACAGATACGCAGTATTTT.

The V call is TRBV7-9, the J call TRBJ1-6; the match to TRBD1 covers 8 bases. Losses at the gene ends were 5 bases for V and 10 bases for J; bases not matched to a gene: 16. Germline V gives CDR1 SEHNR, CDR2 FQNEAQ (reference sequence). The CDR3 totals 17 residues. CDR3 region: CASSGLREGQVKSPLHF. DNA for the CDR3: TGTGCCAGCAGCGGTCTTCGCGAGGGACAGGTCAAGTCACCCCTCCACTTT.

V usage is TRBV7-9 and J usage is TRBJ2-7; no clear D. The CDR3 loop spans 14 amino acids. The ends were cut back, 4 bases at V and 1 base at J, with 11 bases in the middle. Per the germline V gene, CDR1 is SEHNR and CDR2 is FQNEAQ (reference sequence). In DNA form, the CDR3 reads TGTGCCAGCAGCTCTTCGTTCGGTTCCTACGAGCAGTACTTC. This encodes CASSSSFGSYEQYF.

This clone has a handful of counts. The CDR3 reads CASSQYRGNQPQHF. In DNA form, the CDR3 reads TGTGCCAGCAGTCAATACAGGGGGAATCAGCCCCAGCATTTT. This chain joins TRBV6-6 and TRBJ1-5; 8 bases agree with TRBD1. With 5 bases clipped from V and 4 bases from J, the junction kept 4 bases outside the gene matches. CDR1 is MNHNY, CDR2 SVGAGI, per germline (reference sequence). This CDR3 comprises 14 residues.

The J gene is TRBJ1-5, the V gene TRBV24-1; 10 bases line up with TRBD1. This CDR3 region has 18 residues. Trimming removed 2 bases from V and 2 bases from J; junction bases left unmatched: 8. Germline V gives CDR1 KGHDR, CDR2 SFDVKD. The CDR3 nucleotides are TGTGCCACCAGTGATTCCGGACAGGGGGGAAAGGGCAATCAGCCCCAGCATTTT. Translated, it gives CATSDSGQGGKGNQPQHF.

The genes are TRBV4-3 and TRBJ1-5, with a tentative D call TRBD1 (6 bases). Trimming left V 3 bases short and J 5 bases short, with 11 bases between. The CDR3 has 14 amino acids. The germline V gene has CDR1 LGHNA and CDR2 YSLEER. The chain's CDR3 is CASSQGAWDQPQHF. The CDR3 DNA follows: TGCGCCAGCAGCCAGGGGGCCTGGGATCAGCCCCAGCATTTT.

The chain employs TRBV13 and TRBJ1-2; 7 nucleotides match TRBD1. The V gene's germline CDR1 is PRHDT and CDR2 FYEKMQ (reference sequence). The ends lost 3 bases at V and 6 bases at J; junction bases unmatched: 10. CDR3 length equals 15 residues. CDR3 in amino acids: CASSFGTVQVDGYTF. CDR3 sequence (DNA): TGTGCCAGCAGCTTTGGGACAGTTCAAGTAGATGGCTACACCTTC.

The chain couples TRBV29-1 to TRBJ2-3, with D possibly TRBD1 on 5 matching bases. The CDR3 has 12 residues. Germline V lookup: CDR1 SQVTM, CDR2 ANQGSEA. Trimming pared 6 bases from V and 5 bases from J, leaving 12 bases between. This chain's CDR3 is CSVNQGLDTQYF. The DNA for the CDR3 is TGCAGCGTCAATCAGGGATTAGATACGCAGTATTTT.

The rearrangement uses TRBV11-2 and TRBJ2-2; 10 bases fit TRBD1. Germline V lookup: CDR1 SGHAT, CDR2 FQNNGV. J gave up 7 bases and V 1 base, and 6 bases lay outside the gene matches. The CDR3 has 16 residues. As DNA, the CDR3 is TGTGCCAGCAGCTTAGGAAGACAGGGGGCCGGCGGGGAGCTGTTTTTT. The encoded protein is CASSLGRQGAGGELFF.

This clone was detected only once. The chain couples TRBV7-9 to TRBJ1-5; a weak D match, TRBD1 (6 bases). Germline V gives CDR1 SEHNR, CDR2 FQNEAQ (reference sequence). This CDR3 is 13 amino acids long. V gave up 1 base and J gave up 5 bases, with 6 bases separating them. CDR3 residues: CASSLGTDQPQHF. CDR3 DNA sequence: TGTGCCAGCAGCTTAGGGACAGATCAGCCCCAGCATTTT.

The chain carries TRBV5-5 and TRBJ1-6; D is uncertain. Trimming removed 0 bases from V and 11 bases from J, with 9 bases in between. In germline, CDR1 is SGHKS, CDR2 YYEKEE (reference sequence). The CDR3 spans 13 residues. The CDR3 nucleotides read TGTGCCAGCAGCTTGGATCCCTCTGCACCCCTCCACTTT. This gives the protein CASSLDPSAPLHF.

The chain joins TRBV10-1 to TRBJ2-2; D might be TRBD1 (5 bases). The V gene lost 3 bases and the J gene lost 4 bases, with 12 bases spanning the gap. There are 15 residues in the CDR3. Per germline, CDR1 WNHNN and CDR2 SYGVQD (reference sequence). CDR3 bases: TGCGCCAGCAGTGATCAGGGATCACCCACCGGGGAGCTGTTTTTT. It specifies CASSDQGSPTGELFF.